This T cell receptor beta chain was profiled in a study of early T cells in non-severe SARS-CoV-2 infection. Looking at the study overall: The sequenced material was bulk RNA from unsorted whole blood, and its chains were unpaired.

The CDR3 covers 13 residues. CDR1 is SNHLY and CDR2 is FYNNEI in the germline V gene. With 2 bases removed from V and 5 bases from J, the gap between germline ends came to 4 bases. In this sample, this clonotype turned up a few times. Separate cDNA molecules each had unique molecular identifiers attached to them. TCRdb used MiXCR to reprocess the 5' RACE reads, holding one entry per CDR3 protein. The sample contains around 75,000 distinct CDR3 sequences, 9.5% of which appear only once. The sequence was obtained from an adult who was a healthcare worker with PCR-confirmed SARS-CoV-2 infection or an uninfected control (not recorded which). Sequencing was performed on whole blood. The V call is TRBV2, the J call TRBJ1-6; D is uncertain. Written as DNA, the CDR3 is TGTGCCAGCAGTGAACAGGATAATTCACCCCTCCACTTT. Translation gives CASSEQDNSPLHF.